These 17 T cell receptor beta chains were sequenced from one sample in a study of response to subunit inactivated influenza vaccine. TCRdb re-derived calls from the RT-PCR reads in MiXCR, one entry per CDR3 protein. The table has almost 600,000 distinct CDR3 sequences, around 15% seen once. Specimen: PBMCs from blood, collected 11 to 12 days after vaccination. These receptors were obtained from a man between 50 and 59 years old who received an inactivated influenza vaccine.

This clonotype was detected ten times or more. In nucleotides, the CDR3 is TGTGCCAGCAGCCCAGGGACTCAAGAGACCCAGTACTTC. Translating gives CASSPGTQETQYF. J is TRBJ2-5 and V is TRBV18; D is perhaps TRBD2 (6 bases). Deletions cut 8 bases from V and 2 bases from J, with 12 bases between. This CDR3 has 13 amino acids. Germline CDR1 and CDR2: KGHSH and LQKENI. Variable domain in full (rest from reference TRBV18 and TRBJ2-5): NAGVMQNPRHLVRRRGQEARLRCSPMKGHSHVYWYRQLPEEGLKFMVYLQKENIIDESGMPKERFSAEFPKEGPSILRIQQVVRGDSAAYFCASSPGTQETQYFGPGTRLLVL.

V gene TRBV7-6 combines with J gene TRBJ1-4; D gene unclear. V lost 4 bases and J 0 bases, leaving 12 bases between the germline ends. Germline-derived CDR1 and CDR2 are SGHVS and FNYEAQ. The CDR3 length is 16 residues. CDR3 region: CASSSFNGATNEKLFF. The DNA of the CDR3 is TGTGCCAGCAGCTCCTTTAATGGCGCAACTAATGAAAAACTGTTTTTT.

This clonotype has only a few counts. Here the CDR3 reads CASSERSANSPLHF. As DNA, the CDR3 is TGTGCCAGCAGTGAAAGGTCAGCTAATTCACCCCTCCACTTT. The chain is built from TRBV6-1 and TRBJ1-6, with unresolved D. The CDR3 length is 14 residues. Germline-derived CDR1 and CDR2 are MNHNS and SASEGT. Trimming removed 2 bases at V and 6 bases at J, with 8 bases between.

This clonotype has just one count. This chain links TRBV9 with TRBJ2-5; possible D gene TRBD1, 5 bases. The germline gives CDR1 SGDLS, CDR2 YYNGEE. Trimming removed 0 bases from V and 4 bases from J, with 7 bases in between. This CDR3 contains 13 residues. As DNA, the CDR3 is TGTGCCAGCAGCGTAGATCAGGGAGAGACCCAGTACTTC. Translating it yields CASSVDQGETQYF.

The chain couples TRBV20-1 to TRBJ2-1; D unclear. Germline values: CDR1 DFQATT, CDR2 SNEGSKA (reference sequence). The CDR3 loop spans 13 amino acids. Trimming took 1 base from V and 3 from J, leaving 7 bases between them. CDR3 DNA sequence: TGCAGTGCTAGAGGTAGGGACTACAATGAGCAGTTCTTC. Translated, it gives CSARGRDYNEQFF.

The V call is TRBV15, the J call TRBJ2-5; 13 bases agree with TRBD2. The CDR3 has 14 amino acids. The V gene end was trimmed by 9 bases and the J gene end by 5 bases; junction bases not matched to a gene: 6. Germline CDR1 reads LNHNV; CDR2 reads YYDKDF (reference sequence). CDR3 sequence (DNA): TGTGCCACACTAGCGGGAGGGCCCCGGGAGACCCAGTACTTC. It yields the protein CATLAGGPRETQYF.

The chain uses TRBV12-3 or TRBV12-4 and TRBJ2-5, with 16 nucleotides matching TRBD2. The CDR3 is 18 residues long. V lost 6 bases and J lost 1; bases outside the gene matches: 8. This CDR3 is CASRAGTSGRAVQETQYF. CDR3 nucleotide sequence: TGTGCCAGCAGAGCCGGGACTAGCGGGAGGGCCGTCCAAGAGACCCAGTACTTC.

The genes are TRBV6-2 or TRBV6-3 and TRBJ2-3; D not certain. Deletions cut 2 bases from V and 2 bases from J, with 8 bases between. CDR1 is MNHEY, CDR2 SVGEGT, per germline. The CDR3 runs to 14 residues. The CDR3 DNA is TGTGCCAGCAGTTACACCAGACCCACAGATACGCAGTATTTT. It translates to CASSYTRPTDTQYF.

DNA of the CDR3: TGCAGTGCCTTGGGTAGCTCGGAGACCCAGTACTTC. Translated, it gives CSALGSSETQYF. This sequence joins TRBV20-1 and TRBJ2-5; D gene uncertain. The CDR3 sequence is 12 residues long. Germline-derived CDR1 and CDR2 are DFQATT and SNEGSKA (reference sequence). Trimming stripped 6 bases from V and 5 bases from J, with 13 bases between.

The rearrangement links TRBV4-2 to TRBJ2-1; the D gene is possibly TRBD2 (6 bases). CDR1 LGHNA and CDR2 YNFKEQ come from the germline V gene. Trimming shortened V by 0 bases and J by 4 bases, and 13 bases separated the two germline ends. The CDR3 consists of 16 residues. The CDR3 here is CASSQDSGTPYNEQFF. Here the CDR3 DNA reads TGTGCCAGCAGCCAAGACTCCGGGACTCCGTACAATGAGCAGTTCTTC.

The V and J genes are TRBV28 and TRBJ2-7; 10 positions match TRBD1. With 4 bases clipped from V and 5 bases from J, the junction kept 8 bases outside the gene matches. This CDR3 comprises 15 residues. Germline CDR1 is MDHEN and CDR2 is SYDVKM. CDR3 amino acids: CASSSHGTGEHEQYF. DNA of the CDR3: TGTGCCAGCAGTTCTCACGGGACAGGGGAGCACGAGCAGTACTTC.

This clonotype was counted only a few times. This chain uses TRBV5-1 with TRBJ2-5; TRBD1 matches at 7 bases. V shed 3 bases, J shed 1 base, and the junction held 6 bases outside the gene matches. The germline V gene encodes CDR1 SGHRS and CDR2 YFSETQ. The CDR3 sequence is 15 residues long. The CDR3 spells CASSWMGTVQETQYF. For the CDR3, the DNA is TGCGCCAGCAGCTGGATGGGGACAGTCCAAGAGACCCAGTACTTC.

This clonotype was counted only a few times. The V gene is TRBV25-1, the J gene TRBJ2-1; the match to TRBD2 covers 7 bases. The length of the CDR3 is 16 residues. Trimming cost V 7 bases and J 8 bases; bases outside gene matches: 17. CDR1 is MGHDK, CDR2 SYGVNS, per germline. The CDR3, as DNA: TGTGCCAGCAAGAAGAACCCGCTAGCGGACACTGATGAGCAGTTCTTC. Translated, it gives CASKKNPLADTDEQFF.

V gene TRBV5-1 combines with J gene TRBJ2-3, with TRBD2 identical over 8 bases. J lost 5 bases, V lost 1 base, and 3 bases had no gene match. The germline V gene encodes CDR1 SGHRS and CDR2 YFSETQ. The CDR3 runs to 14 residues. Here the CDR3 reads CASSLSGGKDTQYF. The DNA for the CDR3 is TGCGCCAGCAGCTTGTCGGGGGGGAAAGATACGCAGTATTTT.

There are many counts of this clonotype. In nucleotides, the CDR3 is TGTGCCAGCAGTCTGAGCGGGAGGACCAACAATGAGCAGTTCTTC. It is translated as CASSLSGRTNNEQFF. The J gene is TRBJ2-1, the V gene TRBV6-1; the match to TRBD2 covers 9 bases. The CDR3 covers 15 residues. The trim removed 5 bases at V and 5 bases at J, leaving 7 bases unmatched. The germline V gene has CDR1 MNHNS and CDR2 SASEGT.

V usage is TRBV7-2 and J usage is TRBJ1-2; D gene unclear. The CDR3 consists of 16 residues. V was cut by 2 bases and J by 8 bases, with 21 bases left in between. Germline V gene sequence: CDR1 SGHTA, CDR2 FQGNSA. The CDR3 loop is CASSLNFGSGLSGYTF. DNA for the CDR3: TGTGCCAGCAGCTTAAACTTCGGCAGCGGTCTTAGCGGCTACACCTTC.

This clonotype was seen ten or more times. The CDR3 region is CAISESRGSGSYEQYF. The DNA for the CDR3 is TGTGCCATCAGTGAGTCGCGGGGTAGCGGGTCCTACGAGCAGTACTTC. The chain employs TRBV10-3 and TRBJ2-7; 7 bases match TRBD2. Per the germline V gene, CDR1 is ENHRY and CDR2 is SYGVKD. The length of the CDR3 is 16 residues. Trimming at V came to 0 bases and at J to 1 base, leaving 6 bases not matched to a gene.